One sample yielded the 30 T cell receptor beta chains listed below, sequenced in a study of cytomegalovirus exposure and HLA in healthy donors. PCR involved 60 Vbeta and 13 Jbeta primers. Repertoires were generated with immunoSEQ multiplex PCR, while TCRdb's copy carries only in-frame clones and drops some. The data contain roughly 100,000 clones, around four fifths of them singletons. Sequences were obtained from PBMCs. These receptors all stem from a man aged 35-49 years in good health and CMV-seropositive.

The genes are TRBV7-2 and TRBJ2-3; D may be TRBD1 (6 bases). CDR3 size: 16 residues. V dropped 5 bases and J dropped 0 bases, with 15 bases sitting between them. CDR1 and CDR2 (germline): SGHTA, FQGNSA. CDR3 sequence reads: CASSRRGTTSTDTQYF. CDR3 sequence (DNA): TGTGCCAGCAGCCGTAGGGGGACAACTAGCACAGATACGCAGTATTTT.

The V and J genes are TRBV18 and TRBJ1-2, with a weak D call TRBD1 (6 bases). Trimming removed 2 bases from V and 2 bases from J, with 12 bases in between. The CDR3 covers 15 residues. Germline CDR1 is KGHSH and CDR2 is LQKENI. The CDR3 region is CASSPSRGGNYGYTF. The CDR3 bases are TGTGCCAGCTCACCAAGCAGGGGTGGCAACTATGGCTACACCTTC.

In its sample, this clone was seen once. The CDR3 DNA is TGCAGCGCTCCCCTACTCGCAGATACGCAGTATTTT. This translates into CSAPLLADTQYF. The chain joins TRBV29-1 to TRBJ2-3; no definite D call. The CDR3 has 12 residues. Trimming cost V 7 bases and J 4 bases, with 12 bases left between them. Germline assignment: CDR1 SQVTM and CDR2 ANQGSEA.

This clone is a singleton in its sample. The chain joins TRBV6-6 to TRBJ1-2; a weak D match, TRBD1 (5 bases). Trimming took 8 bases from V and 2 from J, leaving 9 bases between them. Germline V lookup: CDR1 MNHNY, CDR2 SVGAGI (reference sequence). The CDR3 totals 12 residues. The CDR3: CASRQSNYGYTF. The CDR3 DNA reads as TGTGCCAGCCGACAGAGCAACTATGGCTACACCTTC.

The chain is built from TRBV5-1 and TRBJ2-1; 8 bases are a match to TRBD2. The CDR3 has 15 amino acids. Germline lookup yields CDR1 SGHRS and CDR2 YFSETQ. The J segment lost 4 bases and the V segment lost 1 base, leaving 4 bases of the junction unmatched. The CDR3 coding sequence is TGCGCCAGCAGCTTGCCCGGCGGGGGGTACAATGAGCAGTTCTTC. Protein sequence: CASSLPGGGYNEQFF.

V usage is TRBV5-1 and J usage is TRBJ2-5, with TRBD1 matching 7 bases. CDR1 SGHRS and CDR2 YFSETQ come from the germline V gene. This CDR3 has 16 amino acids. The V segment lost 4 bases and the J segment 0 bases; nucleotides outside the gene matches: 9. The CDR3 DNA is TGCGCCAGCAGCCCTGGGGCAGGGGGTAACCAAGAGACCCAGTACTTC. This sequence encodes CASSPGAGGNQETQYF.

The V call is TRBV29-1, the J call TRBJ2-7, with D possibly TRBD2 on 5 matching bases. CDR1 and CDR2 from the germline V gene are SQVTM and ANQGSEA. The V and J ends lost 1 base and 4 bases respectively, with 17 bases between them. CDR3 length: 15 amino acids. The CDR3 loop reads CSVEAGSYKRYEQYF. Written as DNA, the CDR3 is TGCAGCGTTGAAGCGGGGAGTTATAAAAGGTACGAGCAGTACTTC.

CDR3 in DNA: TGTGCCACCAGCATTACGACTAGCGGGAGTGGCGGTGAGCAGTTCTTC. Its translation: CATSITTSGSGGEQFF. The V and J genes are TRBV15 and TRBJ2-1, with TRBD2 identical over 12 bases. This CDR3 is 16 amino acids long. From germline, CDR1 is LNHNV and CDR2 YYDKDF (reference sequence). Trimming took 4 bases from V and 9 from J; bases not matched to a gene: 10. Looking up the rest from reference TRBV15 and TRBJ2-1 gives the full variable domain: DAMVIQNPRYQVTQFGKPVTLSCSQTLNHNVMYWYQQKSSQAPKLLFHYYDKDFNNEADTPDNFQSRRPNTSFCFLDIRSPGLGDTAMYLCATSITTSGSGGEQFFGPGTRLTVL.

This clone was detected only once. The chain carries TRBV19 and TRBJ1-2; tentative D call: TRBD1 (5 bases). This CDR3 contains 13 residues. CDR1 is LNHDA and CDR2 is SQIVND in the germline V gene (reference sequence). Trimming cost V 7 bases and J 2 bases, with 11 bases left between them. CDR3 nucleotides: TGTGCCAGTATTGGTGGGGCGAACTATGGCTACACCTTC. Its translation is CASIGGANYGYTF. The full variable domain, in which reference TRBV19 and TRBJ1-2 provide the parts outside the CDR3, is DGGITQSPKYLFRKEGQNVTLSCEQNLNHDAMYWYRQDPGQGLRLIYYSQIVNDFQKGDIAEGYSVSREKKESFPLTVTSAQKNPTAFYLCASIGGANYGYTFGSGTRLTVV.

A remark on this clone: The sample has other DNA sequences that encode this CDR3 too. The CDR3: CASSLGDRRNYGYTF. The CDR3 region has the DNA TGCGCCAGCAGCTTGGGGGACAGGCGGAACTATGGCTACACCTTC. This sequence joins TRBV5-1 and TRBJ1-2, with 8 bases matching TRBD1. The CDR3 has 15 amino acids. Germline V gene data show CDR1 as SGHRS and CDR2 as YFSETQ. Trimming removed 0 bases from V and 2 bases from J; junction bases left unmatched: 3.

The chain carries TRBV9 and TRBJ2-1, with 8 positions matching TRBD2. Germline V gene lookup returns CDR1 SGDLS and CDR2 YYNGEE. The CDR3 is 16 residues long. With V trimmed by 4 bases and J by 1 base, 7 bases remained unmatched. CDR3 bases: TGTGCCAGCAGCCCTTTAGCGGGGCCGTCCTACAATGAGCAGTTCTTC. It codes for CASSPLAGPSYNEQFF.

V is TRBV15 and J is TRBJ1-2; TRBD1 matches 12 bases. The CDR3 runs to 19 residues. In germline, CDR1 is LNHNV, CDR2 YYDKDF (reference sequence). Losses at the gene ends were 1 base for V and 7 bases for J; bases not matched to a gene: 16. In DNA form, the CDR3 reads TGTGCCACCAGCAGAGGATTTCTTGCGGGGACAGGGGGCGCTCTTGGCTACACCTTC. Protein product: CATSRGFLAGTGGALGYTF.

The chain combines TRBV27 with TRBJ2-7; possible D gene TRBD1, 6 bases. The germline CDR1 and CDR2 sequences are MNHEY and SMNVEV (reference sequence). The CDR3 covers 14 residues. V dropped 5 bases and J dropped 2 bases, with 13 bases sitting between them. CDR3 nucleotide sequence: TGTGCCAGCAGTGAGGGACAATCCCCCTACGAGCAGTACTTC. This translates into CASSEGQSPYEQYF.

The chain couples TRBV29-1 to TRBJ1-1; 8 nucleotides align to TRBD1. V shed 6 bases, J shed 1 base, and the junction held 7 bases outside the gene matches. Germline-derived CDR1 and CDR2 are SQVTM and ANQGSEA. The length of the CDR3 is 14 residues. The CDR3 coding sequence is TGCAGCGTGAGCCTCGGACAGGGGAACACTGAAGCTTTCTTT. Protein product: CSVSLGQGNTEAFF.

This clone was observed a single time. The chain links TRBV4-1 to TRBJ2-1; TRBD2 aligns across 10 bases. The CDR3 totals 22 residues. Germline V gene data show CDR1 as MGHRA and CDR2 as YSYEKL. The V segment lost 4 bases and the J segment 7 bases; nucleotides outside the gene matches: 28. CDR3 bases: TGCGCCAGCAGCCGAACGGGACAGGTCTTTGGAGCCGGGACTAGCGTATATAATGAGCAGTTCTTC. Encoded protein: CASSRTGQVFGAGTSVYNEQFF.

This chain links TRBV4-1 with TRBJ1-3; D unclear. The CDR3 runs to 15 residues. Trimming pared 2 bases from V and 0 bases from J, leaving 8 bases between. Per the germline V gene, CDR1 is MGHRA and CDR2 is YSYEKL. The CDR3 DNA reads as TGCGCCAGCAGCCAATCGAGATACTCTGGAAACACCATATATTTT. It yields the protein CASSQSRYSGNTIYF.

J is TRBJ1-4 and V is TRBV28; 7 nucleotides agree with TRBD1. CDR1 and CDR2 from the germline V gene are MDHEN and SYDVKM. V trimming: 6 bases; J trimming: 3 bases; junction bases outside the gene matches: 4. This CDR3 spans 14 amino acids. The CDR3 DNA is TGTGCCAGCAGGGAGACAGGGCCTAATGAAAAACTGTTTTTT. It is translated as CASRETGPNEKLFF.

This sequence joins TRBV7-9 and TRBJ1-1, with 9 positions matching TRBD1. The CDR3 totals 17 residues. CDR1 SEHNR and CDR2 FQNEAQ come from the germline V gene (reference sequence). The V segment lost 2 bases and the J segment 4 bases; nucleotides outside the gene matches: 11. CDR3 in DNA: TGTGCCAGCAGCTTATTCGATACAGGGGGCAAGAGCACTGAAGCTTTCTTT. This translates into CASSLFDTGGKSTEAFF.

The chain carries TRBV5-8 and TRBJ1-3; TRBD1 matches at 7 bases. Germline values: CDR1 SGHTS, CDR2 YDEGEE. This CDR3 is 18 amino acids long. Trimming removed 4 bases from V and 2 bases from J; junction bases left unmatched: 15. The CDR3 sequence: CASSELRDSWATGNTIYF. The CDR3 DNA sequence: TGTGCCAGCAGCGAGCTCCGGGACAGCTGGGCTACTGGAAACACCATATATTTT.

The J gene is TRBJ1-1, the V gene TRBV10-1, with no clear D. V was pared by 2 bases and J by 3 bases, with 7 bases between. Germline V gene data show CDR1 as WNHNN and CDR2 as SYGVQD (reference sequence). The CDR3 contains 13 residues. CDR3: CASSEREYTEAFF. The CDR3 DNA follows: TGCGCCAGCAGTGAGCGGGAATACACTGAAGCTTTCTTT.

The V call is TRBV6-5, the J call TRBJ2-1, with D uncertain. The CDR3 totals 16 residues. The germline V gene encodes CDR1 MNHEY and CDR2 SVGAGI. Trimming pared 0 bases from V and 2 bases from J, leaving 11 bases between. The DNA of the CDR3 is TGTGCCAGCAGTTACTCGATTACAGCTCCCTACAATGAGCAGTTCTTC. Its protein is CASSYSITAPYNEQFF.

The CDR3 DNA is TGTGCCACCAGCAGAGAGGCAGGGGCCTACGAGCAGTACTTC. Protein product: CATSREAGAYEQYF. This chain links TRBV15 with TRBJ2-7, with D possibly being TRBD1 (6 bases). Trimming took off 0 bases at V and 2 bases at J, with 8 bases between the two ends. Germline V gene sequence: CDR1 LNHNV, CDR2 YYDKDF (reference sequence). CDR3 length equals 14 residues.

The V gene is TRBV9, the J gene TRBJ2-7; the match to TRBD1 covers 9 bases. The CDR3 covers 17 residues. Germline-derived CDR1 and CDR2 are SGDLS and YYNGEE. The junction had 12 bases not matched to a gene; V was cut back by 0 bases and J by 5 bases. The CDR3 loop reads CASSVEGWGTGSHEQYF. In nucleotides, the CDR3 is TGTGCCAGCAGCGTAGAGGGGTGGGGGACAGGGTCCCACGAGCAGTACTTC.

This clone was seen a single time. The chain combines TRBV19 with TRBJ2-2, with D unresolved. This CDR3 comprises 16 residues. CDR1 and CDR2 from the germline V gene are LNHDA and SQIVND (reference sequence). Trimming cost V 3 bases and J 1 base, with 12 bases left between them. The CDR3 DNA sequence: TGTGCCAGTAGTATGGGCAGGCGCCAGAACACCGGGGAGCTGTTTTTT. Protein: CASSMGRRQNTGELFF.

This clone has just a few counts. One end of the junction is discordant with germline, which a read error may explain. The chain uses TRBV2 and TRBJ2-7; 7 nucleotides align to TRBD1. Germline V gene lookup returns CDR1 SNHLY and CDR2 FYNNEI. The CDR3 length is 14 residues. The CDR3 spells CASRTPRTGPELNF. CDR3 nucleotide sequence: TGTGCCAGCAGGACCCCTAGGACAGGTCCCGAGCTGAACTTC. Complete variable domain (other parts from reference TRBV2 and TRBJ2-7): EPEVTQTPSHQVTQMGQEVILRCVPISNHLYFYWYRQILGQKVEFLVSFYNNEISEKSEIFDDQFSVERPDGSNFTLKIRSTKLEDSAMYFCASRTPRTGPELNFGPGTRLTVT.

The V and J genes are TRBV18 and TRBJ1-1, with TRBD1 as a possible D gene (6 bases). The CDR3 totals 14 residues. Germline V CDR1 and CDR2: KGHSH, LQKENI. Trimming cost V 4 bases and J 1 base, with 10 bases left between them. The CDR3 loop is CASSHRDKNTEAFF. CDR3 coding DNA: TGTGCCAGCTCACACCGGGACAAGAACACTGAAGCTTTCTTT. The full variable domain, its missing parts supplied by reference TRBV18 and TRBJ1-1, is NAGVMQNPRHLVRRRGQEARLRCSPMKGHSHVYWYRQLPEEGLKFMVYLQKENIIDESGMPKERFSAEFPKEGPSILRIQQVVRGDSAAYFCASSHRDKNTEAFFGQGTRLTVV.

V and J are TRBV19 and TRBJ2-2; the match to TRBD1 covers 8 bases. Per germline, CDR1 LNHDA and CDR2 SQIVND (reference sequence). This CDR3 is 16 amino acids long. V gave up 4 bases and J gave up 4 bases; unmatched junction bases: 8. The CDR3 loop is CASSTHGQGFTGELFF. The CDR3, as DNA: TGTGCCAGTAGTACCCACGGACAGGGTTTCACCGGGGAGCTGTTTTTT.

This clone was found a few times. In DNA, the CDR3 is TGTGCCAGCAGTTCGCGGGGCGGGGAAGAGACCCAGTACTTC. This sequence encodes CASSSRGGEETQYF. The genes are TRBV7-3 and TRBJ2-5; the D gene is possibly TRBD2 (6 bases). The CDR3 loop spans 14 amino acids. Trimming removed 6 bases at V and 3 bases at J, with 14 bases between. CDR1 and CDR2 (germline): SGHTA, FQGTGA.

The chain is built from TRBV19 and TRBJ1-5; 8 bases are a match to TRBD1. The germline V gene has CDR1 LNHDA and CDR2 SQIVND (reference sequence). There are 16 residues in the CDR3. V shed 4 bases and J 6 bases; nucleotides not matched to a gene: 11. The CDR3 reads CASSTPGTGVGQPQHF. The CDR3 DNA is TGTGCCAGTAGTACCCCCGGGACAGGTGTGGGTCAGCCCCAGCATTTT.

The chain carries TRBV28 and TRBJ2-1; 9 bases map to TRBD1. V dropped 6 bases and J dropped 6; count of bases not matched to a gene: 9. The CDR3 loop spans 15 amino acids. The germline CDR1 and CDR2 sequences are MDHEN and SYDVKM. The DNA of the CDR3 is TGTGCCAGCAGCCGGCCTGGGACAGGGATCAATGAGCAGTTCTTC. Translating it yields CASSRPGTGINEQFF.